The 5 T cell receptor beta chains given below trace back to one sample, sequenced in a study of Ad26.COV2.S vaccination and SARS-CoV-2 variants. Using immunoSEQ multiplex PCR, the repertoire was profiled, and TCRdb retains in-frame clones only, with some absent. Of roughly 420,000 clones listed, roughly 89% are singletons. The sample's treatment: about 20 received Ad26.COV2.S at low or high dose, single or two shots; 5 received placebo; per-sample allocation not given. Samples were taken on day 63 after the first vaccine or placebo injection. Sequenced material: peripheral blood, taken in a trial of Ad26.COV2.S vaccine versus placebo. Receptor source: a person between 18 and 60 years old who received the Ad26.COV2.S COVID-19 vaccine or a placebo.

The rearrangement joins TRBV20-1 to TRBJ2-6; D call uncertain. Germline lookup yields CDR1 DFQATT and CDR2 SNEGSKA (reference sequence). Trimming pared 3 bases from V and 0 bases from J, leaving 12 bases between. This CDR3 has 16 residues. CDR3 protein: CSASILGYSGANVLTF. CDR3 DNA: TGCAGTGCTAGTATTCTCGGGTACTCTGGGGCCAACGTCCTGACTTTC.

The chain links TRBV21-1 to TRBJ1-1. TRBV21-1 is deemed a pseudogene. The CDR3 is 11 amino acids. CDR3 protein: CASDVESSAFF. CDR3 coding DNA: TGTGCCAGCGACGTAGAAAGTTCGGCTTTCTTT.

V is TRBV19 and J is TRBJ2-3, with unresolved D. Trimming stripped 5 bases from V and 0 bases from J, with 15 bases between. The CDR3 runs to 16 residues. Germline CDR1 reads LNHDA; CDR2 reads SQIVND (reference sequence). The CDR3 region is CASSLQRASSTDTQYF. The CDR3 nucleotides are TGTGCCAGTAGTCTACAACGGGCGAGTAGCACAGATACGCAGTATTTT. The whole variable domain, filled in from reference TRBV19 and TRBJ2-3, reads DGGITQSPKYLFRKEGQNVTLSCEQNLNHDAMYWYRQDPGQGLRLIYYSQIVNDFQKGDIAEGYSVSREKKESFPLTVTSAQKNPTAFYLCASSLQRASSTDTQYFGPGTRLTVL.

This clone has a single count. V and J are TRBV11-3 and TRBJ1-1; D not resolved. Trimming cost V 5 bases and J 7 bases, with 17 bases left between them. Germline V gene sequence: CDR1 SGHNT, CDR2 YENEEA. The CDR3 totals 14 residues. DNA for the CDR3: TGTGCCAGCAGCCCGGGCGGAACCCAGAATGAAGCTTTCTTT. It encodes CASSPGGTQNEAFF.

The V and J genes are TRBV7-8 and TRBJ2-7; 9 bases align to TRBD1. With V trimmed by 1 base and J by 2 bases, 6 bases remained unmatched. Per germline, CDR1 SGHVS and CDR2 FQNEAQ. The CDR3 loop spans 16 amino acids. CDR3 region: CASSLEGQGYPYEQYV. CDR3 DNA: TGTGCCAGCAGCTTAGAGGGACAGGGATACCCCTACGAGCAGTACGTC.